This T cell receptor (beta chain) was captured in a study of regulatory T cells in long-lasting Graves disease listed by TCRdb under 2021. At the level of the whole study: Persistent Graves' disease was defined as persistently positive TSH receptor autoantibodies together with antithyroid drug treatment for over 5 years. Persistent Graves' disease patients in the clinical cohort had taken antithyroid drugs for 9.5 to 13 years on average. Peripheral blood TCR sequencing and RNA sequencing compared persistent Graves' disease patients with newly diagnosed Graves' disease patients. A total of some 33 samples were covered by TCR sequencing, comprising around 13 persistent and around 20 newly diagnosed Graves' disease patients. The study took place in China and was registered as a clinical trial.

Study-wide findings and limitations: The study examined only peripheral blood because the primary lesion, thyroid tissue, could not be accessed. Sequencing and analysis were restricted to the TCR beta chain. More public clonotypes were shared among persistent patients (around 2,600) than among newly diagnosed patients (966). Persistent disease showed preferential use of TRBV28, TRBJ1-2 and TRBJ2-5, whereas newly diagnosed disease favored TRBV20-1 and TRBJ2-1. The authors acknowledged the small sample size as a limitation that may reduce accuracy. Compared with newly diagnosed patients, persistent Graves' disease patients had lower TCR Shannon entropy and fewer highly expanded clones, which suggests clonal expansion.

Concerning this clonotype itself: Its antigen target is currently unknown. No base quality information exists; no much larger clone differs at one position.

Interpreted using the paper, the time point label stands for: persistent/refractory GD, antithyroid drugs over 5 years with positive TRAb. For both TCR sequencing and RNA sequencing, RNA was extracted from PBMCs using TRIzol. Graves' disease was diagnosed according to American Thyroid Association guidelines. The patients came from an endocrinology department in Xi'an, China. From each patient, around 8.3 milliliters of peripheral blood was collected into an EDTA anticoagulant tube. PBMCs were isolated by Ficoll Paque Plus density gradient separation without further T cell sorting. An Agilent 2100 Bioanalyzer and agarose gel were used to check RNA quality, and a NanoDrop 2000 was used to measure RNA concentration. Spanning cysteine to phenylalanine, the CDR3 consists of 14 amino acids. Only the CDR3 DNA stays, 42 bases, in frame from base 1. Deletion took 4 bases off V and 2 bases off J, with a span of 12 bases between the germline ends. CDR1 LNHNV and CDR2 YYDKDF were looked up in the germline V gene (reference sequence).

The library was built by means of multiplex PCR. Sequenced on an Illumina HiSeq 4000. To build TCR beta libraries, CDR3 regions were amplified by Arm-PCR using iRepertoire HTBI primers. Gel purification was performed on PCR products prior to sequencing. Per the authors' processing: Gene usage analysis of CDR3 amino acid clonotypes used the approximately 62 TRBV and 14 to 15 TRBJ segments found across samples. COPE and FqMerger were used to merge filtered high-quality paired reads into contigs. Contigs were aligned with BLAST to IMGT TRBV, TRBD and TRBJ reference genes, and CDR3 was defined per IMGT. Any clonotype with a frequency above 0.1% was classified as a highly expanded clone. Repertoire diversity was measured by Shannon entropy, and V-J evenness by the Gini coefficient. A clonotype found in more than one individual was treated as public. The public reads were reprocessed in TCRdb via fastp at Q25 and MiXCR, keeping in-frame beta chains. Entries that share a CDR3 protein sequence are merged under the most common genes and DNA. TCRdb, not the authors, supplied the V and J calls. The sample has roughly 430,000 distinct CDR3 sequences on record, around a fifth of them singletons. The top ten clonotypes cover roughly an eighth of the sample.

The sequence joins TRBV15 to TRBJ2-7; perhaps TRBD2 is the D gene, with 6 bases matching. This specimen was peripheral blood mononuclear cells (PBMCs), taken when the disease was refractory, from a patient treated with antithyroid drugs. The TCR originated in a female donor with Graves disease. The DNA sequence is given as TGTGCCACCAGCACCGGACTACTCGCCTACGAGCAGTACTTC. The translation is CATSTGLLAYEQYF.